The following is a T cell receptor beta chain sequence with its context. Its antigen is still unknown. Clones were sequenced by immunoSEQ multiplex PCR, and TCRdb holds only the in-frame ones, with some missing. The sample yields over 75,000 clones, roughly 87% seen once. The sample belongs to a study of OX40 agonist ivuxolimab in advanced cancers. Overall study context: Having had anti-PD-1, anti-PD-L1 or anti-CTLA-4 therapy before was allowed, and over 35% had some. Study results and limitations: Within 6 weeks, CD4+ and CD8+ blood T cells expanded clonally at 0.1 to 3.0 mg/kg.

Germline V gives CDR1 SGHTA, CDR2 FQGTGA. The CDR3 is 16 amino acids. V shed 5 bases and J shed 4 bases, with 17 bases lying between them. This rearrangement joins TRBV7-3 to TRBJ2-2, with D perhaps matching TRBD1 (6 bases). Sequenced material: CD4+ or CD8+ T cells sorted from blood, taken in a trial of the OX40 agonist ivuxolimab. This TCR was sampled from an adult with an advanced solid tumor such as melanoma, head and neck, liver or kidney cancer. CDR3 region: CASSPNPTGTTGELFF. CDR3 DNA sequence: TGTGCCAGCAGCCCGAACCCCACAGGGACCACCGGGGAGCTGTTTTTT.